This T cell receptor beta chain was observed in a study of cytotoxic CD8 clonotypes in ibrutinib-treated CLL (dated by TCRdb to the early 2020s). About the study as a whole: In this cohort, some 16 patients were treatment-naive and roughly 10 were relapsed/refractory, while some 18 had unmutated IGHV. Partial responses were observed in 24 patients and complete responses in 2; after a median follow-up of 68 months, remission was maintained in approximately 14 patients and progression was observed in some 12. Response samples were obtained after a median of about 13 months of treatment, with a range of roughly 6 to 40 months. On average, each sample had about 250,000 productive templates and approximately 85,000 productive rearrangements. Of the 85 to 90 participants in the trial, about two dozen had longitudinal samples available. Cryopreserved peripheral blood mononuclear cells were collected at three points: before therapy, at response, and at either sustained remission or disease progression. Here is what the overall study found, with its caveats: Baseline clonality was found to be higher than that of age-matched healthy donors and was strongly correlated with circulating CD8+ T-cell counts. Public clonotypes were found to be uncommon and were observed to contract or remain stable during treatment; the increase in clonality was shown to reflect expansion of private clonotypes at ibrutinib response. Clonality rose at ibrutinib response, remained stable during sustained remission, and dropped back toward baseline at progression. Sustained-remission and progressing patients did not have matched sampling times, and lymph node repertoires were not examined.

The goal of deep resolution MiSeq sequencing was a depth between 1 in 1 million and 1 in 200,000 T cells, and coverage averaged 10x per clonotype. The immunoSEQ hsTCRB Kit was used to generate the TCR beta libraries. In the original analysis: Data were analyzed with ImmunoSEQ Data Assistant and ImmunoSEQ Analyzer, with V, D and J genes assigned per IMGT definitions. Clonality, which ranges from 0 to 1, was calculated by subtracting the normalized Shannon entropy of productive rearrangement frequencies from one. Public clonotype analysis was restricted to overrepresented clonotypes comprising at least 0.05% of each patient's repertoire. Around 13 age-matched healthy donor repertoires from immuneACCESS were used as controls for clonality. As stored in TCRdb, this immuneACCESS dataset retains in-frame rearrangements with V and J assigned. A fraction of the clones does not appear; measured against another copy, unresolved V genes explain less than half of the discrepancy, and the remainder lacks a known reason. The V and J calls and clone size come from that table; D and trimming were worked out from the DNA. Present in this sample are 20,000 to 30,000 clones, around four fifths of which were seen just once. Together, the top ten hold around 8.1% of the sample.

For TCR beta library preparation, 1.5 to 2 micrograms of genomic DNA was extracted from cryopreserved PBMCs. Longitudinal blood samples from CLL patients on ibrutinib monotherapy were analyzed using high-throughput TCR beta sequencing. The patients were enrolled in a single-center, open-label phase 2 trial of ibrutinib monotherapy. The germline V gene specifies MDHEN as CDR1 and SYDVKM as CDR2. V is clipped by 2 bases and J by 5 bases, and the sequence between their germline boundaries is 3 bases long. Including cysteine and phenylalanine, the CDR3 has 11 amino acids. The kept DNA is CDR3 alone, 33 bases in frame from the first base. On this clone itself: The clone's antigen remains unknown. Nothing much larger sits one base from this clone, and base qualities are not available.

Source: PBMCs, taken before ibrutinib treatment. The chain couples TRBV28 to TRBJ2-5; no D gene is confidently identified. The clonotype originates from a human donor with chronic lymphocytic leukemia. In nucleotides, the sequence is TGTGCCAGCAGTTTAAGGGAGACCCAGTACTTC. This sequence encodes CASSLRETQYF.